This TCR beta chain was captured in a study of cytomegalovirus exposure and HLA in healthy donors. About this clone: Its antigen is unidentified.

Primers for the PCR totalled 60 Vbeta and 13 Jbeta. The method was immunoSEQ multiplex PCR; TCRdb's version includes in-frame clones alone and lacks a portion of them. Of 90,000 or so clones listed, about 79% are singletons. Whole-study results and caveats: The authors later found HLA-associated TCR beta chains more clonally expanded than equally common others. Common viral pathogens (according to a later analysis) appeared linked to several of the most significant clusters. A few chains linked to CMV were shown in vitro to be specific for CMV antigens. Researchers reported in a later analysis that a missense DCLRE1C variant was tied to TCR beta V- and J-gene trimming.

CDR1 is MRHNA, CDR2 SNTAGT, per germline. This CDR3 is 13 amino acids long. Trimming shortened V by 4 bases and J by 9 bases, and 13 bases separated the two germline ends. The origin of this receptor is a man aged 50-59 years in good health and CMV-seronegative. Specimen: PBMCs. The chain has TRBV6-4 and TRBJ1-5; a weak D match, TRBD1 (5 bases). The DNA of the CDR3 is TGTGCCAGCAGTGTTGACAGCGGGGGGCCCCAGCATTTT. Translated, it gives CASSVDSGGPQHF.